The entry below describes one T cell receptor beta chain. The antigen remains unidentified. Measured with immunoSEQ multiplex PCR; TCRdb has only the in-frame clones, and not every one. Of around 140,000 clones in the sample, 75% to 90% were seen once. The data derive from a study of T cell responses to AZD1222 COVID-19 vaccine. CDR1 is SNHLY and CDR2 is FYNNEI in the germline V gene. The CDR3 extends over 15 amino acids. Trimming cost V 6 bases and J 7 bases; bases outside gene matches: 9. Notes on the study in general: Repertoires were obtained only post-peak T cell response. Spike was spanned by vaccine-associated CD4 TCRs, with dominance at 160-218 and 743-854.

Sequences were derived from peripheral blood, sampled on day 0 of AZD1222 vaccination. The chain combines TRBV2 with TRBJ2-1, with 10 bases aligning to TRBD2. This sequence originates from an adult in good health. The CDR3 nucleotides are TGTGCCAGCAGCCTCCTTAGCGGGAGGAATAATGAGCAGTTCTTC. Its translation is CASSLLSGRNNEQFF.